This T cell receptor beta chain was sequenced for a study of blood T cell repertoires in COVID-19. Study details: Acute and convalescent COVID-19 samples came from the United States, Italy and Spain.

In the authors' methods: The assay estimated nucleated cells by amplifying reference gene primers. Here immunoSEQ multiplex PCR was the method, and the copy in TCRdb shows in-frame clones only, minus some. The V and J calls and clone size are taken from that table; D and trimming were inferred from the DNA. The table shows 150,000 to 200,000 clones, with around nine tenths occurring only once. Germline V gives CDR1 KGHDR, CDR2 SFDVKD. CDR3 length equals 15 residues. The V and J ends lost 3 bases and 3 bases, in that order; junction bases with no gene match: 3. The Seattle patients joined while their infection was active and were tracked longitudinally afterward.

This receptor was taken from a woman in her seventies with COVID-19, enrolled during active disease. The chain joins TRBV24-1 to TRBJ2-3; TRBD1 aligns across 9 bases. Specimen: peripheral blood. CDR3 nucleotide sequence: TGTGCCACCAGTGATCGGGACAGGGTAACAGATACGCAGTATTTT. It specifies CATSDRDRVTDTQYF.